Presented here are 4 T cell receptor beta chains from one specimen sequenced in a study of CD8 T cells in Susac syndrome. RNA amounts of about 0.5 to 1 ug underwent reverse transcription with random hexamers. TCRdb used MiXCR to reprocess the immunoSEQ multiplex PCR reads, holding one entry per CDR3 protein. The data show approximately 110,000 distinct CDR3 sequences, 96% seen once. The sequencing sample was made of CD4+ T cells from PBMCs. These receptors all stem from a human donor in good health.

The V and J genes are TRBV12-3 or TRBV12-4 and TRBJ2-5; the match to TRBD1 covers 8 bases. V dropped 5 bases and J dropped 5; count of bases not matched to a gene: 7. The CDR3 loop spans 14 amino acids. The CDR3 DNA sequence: TGTGCCAGCAGTCGGACAGGGCGGGCGGAGACCCAGTACTTC. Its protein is CASSRTGRAETQYF.

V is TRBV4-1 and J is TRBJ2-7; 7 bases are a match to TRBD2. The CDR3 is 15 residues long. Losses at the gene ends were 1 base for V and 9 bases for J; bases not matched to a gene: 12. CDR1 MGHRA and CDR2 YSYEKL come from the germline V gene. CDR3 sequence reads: CASSQAGAGAEMQYF. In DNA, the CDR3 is TGCGCCAGCAGCCAAGCGGGTGCGGGAGCCGAGATGCAGTACTTC.

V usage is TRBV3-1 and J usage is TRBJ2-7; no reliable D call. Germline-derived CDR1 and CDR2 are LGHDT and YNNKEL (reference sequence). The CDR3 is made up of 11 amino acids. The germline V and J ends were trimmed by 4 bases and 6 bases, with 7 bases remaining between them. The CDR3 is CASSREAEQYF. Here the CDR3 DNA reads TGTGCCAGCAGCCGCGAGGCCGAGCAGTACTTC.

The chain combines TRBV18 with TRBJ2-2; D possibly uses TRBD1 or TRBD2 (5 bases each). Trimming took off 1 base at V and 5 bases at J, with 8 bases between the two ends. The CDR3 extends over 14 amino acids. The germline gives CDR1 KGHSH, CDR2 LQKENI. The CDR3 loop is CASSPLRETGELFF. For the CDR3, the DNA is TGTGCCAGCTCACCACTCAGGGAGACCGGGGAGCTGTTTTTT.